The clone carrying this T cell receptor (beta chain) was observed once. CDR1 and CDR2 (germline): SNHLY, FYNNEI. Trimming took 7 bases from V and 0 from J; bases not matched to a gene: 11. This CDR3 region has 17 residues. Some clones are missing from TCRdb's copy, which holds only in-frame ones; the method was immunoSEQ multiplex PCR. This sample has 250,000 to 300,000 clones, with roughly nine tenths found just once. The data originate from a study of blood T cell repertoires in COVID-19. The sequence was collected from a woman in her 50s who had recovered from COVID-19. The V call is TRBV2, the J call TRBJ2-1; 8 bases fit TRBD2. The sequenced material came from peripheral blood. The CDR3 DNA sequence: TGTGCCAGCACCCTTCCCGTGGCGGGGGGCTCCTACAATGAGCAGTTCTTC. Its translation is CASTLPVAGGSYNEQFF.